This TCR beta chain appears in the sequencing data of a study of T-cell memory formation after mild COVID-19. Germline lookup yields CDR1 SNHLY and CDR2 FYNNEI. The CDR3 consists of 13 residues. The V and J ends lost 8 bases and 5 bases, in that order; junction bases with no gene match: 4. Constant-segment primers were used for 5'RACE, and the resulting TCR alpha and TCR beta cDNA libraries carried sample barcodes and UMIs. TCRdb itself ran the 5' RACE reads through MiXCR, one entry per CDR3 protein. The sample lists hundreds of thousands of distinct CDR3 sequences; 15% to 20% were seen once. Turning to this clonotype: Antigen: not known.

The study's findings and limits: Clones that contracted clustered mainly in CM and EM if CD4+ and in EMRA if CD8+. Later expanders leaned CD4+, whereas clones that contracted between day 15 and 85 were balanced CD4/CD8.

The receptor was isolated from an adult woman who had mild COVID-19 (a few samples of this study predate the infection). Cell type and time point are not known. This chain links TRBV2 with TRBJ2-7; 12 bases map to TRBD2. Sequenced sample: PBMCs or a T cell subset sorted from them (not recorded which). In DNA form, the CDR3 reads TGTGCCAGCCTACTAGCGGGAGGCGACGAGCAGTACTTC. Protein product: CASLLAGGDEQYF.